This record covers a single TCR beta chain. Its antigen is unidentified. An equimolar mix of two oligonucleotides served as the beta constant-region primer for TRBC1 and TRBC2. Ligated cDNA was amplified by four rounds of PCR with nested alpha and beta constant-region primers and SP2. TCRdb reanalysed the UMI-ligation and nested PCR reads using MiXCR and keeps one entry per CDR3 protein. The sample holds fewer than 150,000 distinct CDR3 sequences, approximately 18% seen once. Trimming took off 6 bases at V and 0 bases at J, with 8 bases between the two ends. From germline, CDR1 is LNHDA and CDR2 SQIVND (reference sequence). The CDR3 is 13 residues long. Overnight CMV lysate stimulation of fresh PBMCs defined donor CMV status by CD4+ IFNgamma. This specimen belongs to a study of naive and memory T cell subsets. The study, taken as a whole, reports: Possibly reflecting memory cells re-expressing CD45RA, a few larger clonotypes occurred in naive repertoires, especially CD8. In CD4 and CD8 cells, diversity dropped from naive through EMRA.

V gene TRBV19 combines with J gene TRBJ1-1; the D is unclear. This TCR came from a human donor in good health. Source material: naive CD8+ T cells from blood. This CDR3 is CASSREMNTEAFF. The CDR3 DNA reads as TGTGCCAGTAGCCGTGAGATGAACACTGAAGCTTTCTTT.